What follows are 14 T cell receptor beta chains derived from one specimen sequenced in a study of CD8 T cells in Susac syndrome. Random hexamers primed reverse transcription of roughly 0.5 to 1 ug RNA. A single record per CDR3 protein comes from TCRdb applying MiXCR to the immunoSEQ multiplex PCR reads. The sample has 100,000 to 150,000 distinct CDR3 sequences, over 85% seen once. The sequencing sample was made of CD8+ T cells from PBMCs. Receptor source: a human donor with Susac syndrome.

This chain links TRBV4-3 with TRBJ2-5; 13 nucleotides align to TRBD2. CDR3 length: 22 residues. The ends lost 0 bases at V and 1 base at J; junction bases unmatched: 17. Germline loops: CDR1 LGHNA, CDR2 YSLEER. CDR3 nucleotide sequence: TGCGCCAGCAGCCAAGAGCTCTCCGGACTAGCGGGAGTGTTAACCCCCCAAGAGACCCAGTACTTC. This translates into CASSQELSGLAGVLTPQETQYF.

This chain uses TRBV15 with TRBJ2-1, with 12 bases lining up with TRBD2. The CDR3 has 16 amino acids. Germline V lookup: CDR1 LNHNV, CDR2 YYDKDF (reference sequence). V lost 5 bases, J lost 3 bases, and 5 bases stayed unmatched. The CDR3 region has the DNA TGTGCCACCAGCGTCCCACTAGCGGGGGGCTACAATGAGCAGTTCTTC. The encoded protein is CATSVPLAGGYNEQFF.

J is TRBJ2-5 and V is TRBV20-1; D is possibly TRBD1 (6 bases). In germline, CDR1 is DFQATT, CDR2 SNEGSKA (reference sequence). Deletions cut 4 bases from V and 2 bases from J, with 17 bases between. This CDR3 has 15 residues. The DNA of the CDR3 is TGCAGTGCTACCTTACTCGGGGACACACAAGAGACCCAGTACTTC. Translating it yields CSATLLGDTQETQYF.

The chain has TRBV4-1 and TRBJ2-7; TRBD1 matches 8 bases. Germline loops: CDR1 MGHRA, CDR2 YSYEKL. V trimming: 2 bases; J trimming: 2 bases; junction bases outside the gene matches: 8. There are 16 residues in the CDR3. The CDR3 protein is CASSQPPGQAPYEQYF. DNA of the CDR3: TGCGCCAGCAGCCAACCACCGGGACAGGCGCCCTACGAGCAGTACTTC.

The genes are TRBV4-3 and TRBJ2-3; no clear D. V lost 0 bases, J lost 4 bases, and 8 bases lay in between. This CDR3 is built from 14 residues. The germline V gene has CDR1 LGHNA and CDR2 YSLEER. The CDR3 nucleotides are TGCGCCAGCAGCCAAGATTGGTCCGCAGATACGCAGTATTTT. Its protein is CASSQDWSADTQYF.

The genes are TRBV4-3 and TRBJ2-6; D call uncertain. V was clipped by 1 base and J by 0 bases, with 7 bases between them. The germline V gene encodes CDR1 LGHNA and CDR2 YSLEER. This CDR3 spans 16 amino acids. The CDR3 reads CASSQGILSGANVLTF. CDR3 bases: TGCGCCAGCAGCCAAGGAATCCTCTCTGGGGCCAACGTCCTGACTTTC.

The chain is built from TRBV19 and TRBJ1-1; the match to TRBD1 covers 7 bases. V was clipped by 6 bases and J by 1 base; unmatched bases: 8. Looked up from germline, CDR1 is LNHDA and CDR2 is SQIVND (reference sequence). CDR3 size: 15 residues. CDR3 protein: CASRGEQGRNTEAFF. The DNA of the CDR3 is TGTGCCAGTAGGGGGGAACAGGGGAGGAACACTGAAGCTTTCTTT.

This chain joins TRBV4-2 and TRBJ1-1; a weak D match, TRBD1 (6 bases). This CDR3 contains 16 residues. Germline CDR1 is LGHNA and CDR2 is YNFKEQ. V was shortened by 3 bases and J by 2 bases, with 16 bases between the two germline ends. This CDR3 reads CASSQSEGGENTEAFF. The CDR3 DNA sequence: TGTGCCAGCAGCCAGTCTGAAGGGGGAGAAAACACTGAAGCTTTCTTT.

The chain has TRBV6-6 and TRBJ1-4; D remains ambiguous. Trimming left V 2 bases short and J 3 bases short, with 4 bases between. CDR1 and CDR2 from the germline V gene are MNHNY and SVGAGI (reference sequence). This CDR3 is built from 13 residues. The CDR3 DNA sequence: TGTGCCAGCAGTTACACAGCTAATGAAAAACTGTTTTTT. This translates into CASSYTANEKLFF.

The V call is TRBV3-1, the J call TRBJ2-5; D possibly matches TRBD1 or TRBD2 (5 bases each). CDR1 LGHDT and CDR2 YNNKEL come from the germline V gene (reference sequence). Between the trimmed V and J ends, which lost 0 bases and 0 bases, there was a span of 11 bases. The CDR3 contains 16 residues. CDR3 sequence (DNA): TGTGCCAGCAGCCAAGATCTAGAGGGGTACCAAGAGACCCAGTACTTC. As protein: CASSQDLEGYQETQYF.

The chain joins TRBV12-3 or TRBV12-4 to TRBJ2-7; 7 positions match TRBD1. CDR3 length: 18 residues. Trimming took 6 bases from V and 0 from J; bases not matched to a gene: 17. In DNA form, the CDR3 reads TGTGCCAGCAGCCGGTTAGCCTTGGACAGGCTGAGCTCCTACGAGCAGTACTTC. As protein: CASSRLALDRLSSYEQYF.

The V and J genes are TRBV19 and TRBJ1-4, with D possibly TRBD1 on 5 matching bases. CDR3 length equals 16 residues. CDR1 is LNHDA, CDR2 SQIVND, per germline (reference sequence). V dropped 6 bases and J dropped 4 bases, with 18 bases sitting between them. This chain's CDR3 is CASRTSYRDFNEKLFF. The CDR3 DNA reads as TGTGCCAGTAGAACGTCATACCGGGACTTTAATGAAAAACTGTTTTTT.

The CDR3 region has the DNA TGCGCCAGCAGCGGTAAGGGGACTGAAGCTTTCTTT. Its protein product is CASSGKGTEAFF. The genes are TRBV5-1 and TRBJ1-1; possible D gene TRBD1, 5 bases. The V end lost 4 bases, the J end lost 5 bases, and 9 bases lay between the germline ends. CDR1 is SGHRS and CDR2 is YFSETQ in the germline V gene. The CDR3 length is 12 residues.

The CDR3 nucleotides are TGCAGCGTTCACCTCGATAGCTCCTACAATGAGCAGTTCTTC. Residues: CSVHLDSSYNEQFF. This chain uses TRBV29-1 with TRBJ2-1; no clear D. The CDR3 runs to 14 residues. Germline CDR1 is SQVTM and CDR2 is ANQGSEA. The ends were cut back, 5 bases at V and 0 bases at J, with 11 bases in the middle.